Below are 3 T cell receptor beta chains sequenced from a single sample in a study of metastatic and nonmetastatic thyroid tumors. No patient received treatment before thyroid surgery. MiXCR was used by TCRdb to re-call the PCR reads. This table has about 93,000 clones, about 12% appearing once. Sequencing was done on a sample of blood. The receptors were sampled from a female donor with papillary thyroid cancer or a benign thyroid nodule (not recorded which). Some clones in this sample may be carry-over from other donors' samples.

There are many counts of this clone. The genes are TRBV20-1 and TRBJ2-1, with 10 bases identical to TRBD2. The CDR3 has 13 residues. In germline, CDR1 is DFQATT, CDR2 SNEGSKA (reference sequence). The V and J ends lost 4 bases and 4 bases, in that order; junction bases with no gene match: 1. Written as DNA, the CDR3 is TGCAGTGCTACAGCGGGAGGGTACAATGAGCAGTTCTTC. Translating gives CSATAGGYNEQFF.

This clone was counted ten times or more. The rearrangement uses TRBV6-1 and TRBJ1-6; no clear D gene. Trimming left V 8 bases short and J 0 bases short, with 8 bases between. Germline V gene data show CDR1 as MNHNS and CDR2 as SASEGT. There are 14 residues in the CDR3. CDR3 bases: TGTGCCAGCCACTCGAGCTCCTATAATTCACCCCTCCACTTT. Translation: CASHSSSYNSPLHF.

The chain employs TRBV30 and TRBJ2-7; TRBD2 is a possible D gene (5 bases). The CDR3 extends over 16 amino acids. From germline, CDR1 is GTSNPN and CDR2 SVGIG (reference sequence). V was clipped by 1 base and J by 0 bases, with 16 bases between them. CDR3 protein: CAWSALDGKSSYEQYF. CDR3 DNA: TGTGCCTGGAGTGCGTTGGACGGGAAAAGCTCCTACGAGCAGTACTTC.